The clone carrying this T cell receptor (beta chain) was seen only once. The data belong to a study of blood T cell repertoires in COVID-19. This table comes from immunoSEQ multiplex PCR, and its TCRdb copy is limited to in-frame clones, with some not included. The repertoire holds 150,000 to 170,000 clones, with roughly 88% as singletons. The germline CDR1 and CDR2 sequences are ENHRY and SYGVKD. CDR3 size: 13 residues. V shed 10 bases and J 4 bases; nucleotides not matched to a gene: 8. Sequenced material: peripheral blood. This sequence was found in a man aged 60 to 75 with COVID-19, enrolled during active disease. The rearrangement uses TRBV10-3 and TRBJ1-1, with TRBD1 matching 8 bases. The CDR3 spells CASGQGVGTEAFF. The CDR3 DNA follows: TGTGCCAGTGGACAGGGTGTCGGCACTGAAGCTTTCTTT.